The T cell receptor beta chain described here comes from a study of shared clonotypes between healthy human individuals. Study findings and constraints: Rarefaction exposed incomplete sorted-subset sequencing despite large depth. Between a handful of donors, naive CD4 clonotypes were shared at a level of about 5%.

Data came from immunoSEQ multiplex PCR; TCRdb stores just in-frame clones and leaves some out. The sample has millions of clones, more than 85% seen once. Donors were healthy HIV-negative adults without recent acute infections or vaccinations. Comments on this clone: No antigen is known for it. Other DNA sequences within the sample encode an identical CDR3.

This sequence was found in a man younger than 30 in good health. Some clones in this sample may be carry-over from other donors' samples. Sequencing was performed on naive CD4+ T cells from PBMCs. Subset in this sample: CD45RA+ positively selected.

Written as DNA, the CDR3 is TGTGCCAGCGGTATACTACAAGAGACCCAGTACTTC. It encodes CASGILQETQYF. The V gene is TRBV2, the J gene TRBJ2-5; D is undetermined. Germline CDR1 reads SNHLY; CDR2 reads FYNNEI. V lost 8 bases to trimming and J lost 2 bases, with 9 bases between them. The CDR3 is made up of 12 amino acids.